This T cell receptor beta chain is drawn from a study of T cell changes during pregnancy in multiple sclerosis. This clone was seen only a few times. CDR3 length: 18 amino acids. V trimming: 4 bases; J trimming: 0 bases; junction bases outside the gene matches: 11. Germline lookup yields CDR1 SGHVS and CDR2 FQNEAQ. Sequencing was performed with immunoSEQ multiplex PCR; in TCRdb, only in-frame clones are kept and a portion is missing. Among approximately 70,000 clones, roughly 94% were seen once, and the ten largest hold around 1.5%. V gene TRBV7-8 combines with J gene TRBJ2-1; 8 nucleotides match TRBD2. The sequence was obtained from a female donor in good health, enrolled as a control in a pregnancy study. The input for sequencing was peripheral blood, taken in the second trimester of pregnancy. CDR3 loop: CASSSVGLAPSSYNEQFF. CDR3 nucleotide sequence: TGTGCCAGCAGCTCTGTTGGACTAGCACCGAGCTCCTACAATGAGCAGTTCTTC. Supplemented by reference TRBV7-8 and TRBJ2-1, the full variable domain reads GAGVSQSPRYKVAKRGQDVALRCDPISGHVSLFWYQQALGQGPEFLTYFQNEAQLDKSGLPSDRFFAERPEGSVSTLKIQRTQQEDSAVYLCASSSVGLAPSSYNEQFFGPGTRLTVL.